This record covers a single T cell receptor (beta chain). This record belongs to a study of blood T cell repertoires in COVID-19. Study background: Collection of acute and convalescent COVID-19 samples took place in the United States, Italy and Spain. The analysed material was cDNA or gDNA that came from T cells, B-cell-depleted T cells, or PBMCs.

Original processing methods: Amplified reference gene primers provided the basis for estimating nucleated cell counts. Measured with immunoSEQ multiplex PCR; TCRdb has only the in-frame clones, and not every one. V and J calls and clone size are as listed in that table; D and trimming were resolved from the DNA. This table has about 120,000 clones, roughly three quarters appearing once. The sample consisted of peripheral blood. The receptor was derived from a woman of 80 years or more with acute or convalescent COVID-19.

Here the CDR3 reads CATDRANTEAFF. CDR3 nucleotide sequence: TGTGCCACCGACAGGGCGAACACTGAAGCTTTCTTT. This chain joins TRBV7-9 and TRBJ1-1, with 7 bases lining up with TRBD1. Germline CDR1 is SEHNR and CDR2 is FQNEAQ (reference sequence). V dropped 10 bases and J dropped 1; count of bases not matched to a gene: 3. The CDR3 runs to 12 residues.